This T cell receptor beta chain was documented in a study of T cells in Graves' hyperthyroidism and ophthalmopathy. For the study at large: Initial diagnosis, before any treatment, was when peripheral blood was collected.

Concerning this clonotype: The CDR3 end shows no conserved phenylalanine or tryptophan, and so a read error is likely. It is unclear where the CDR3 begins or ends on the DNA, so no DNA is shown, and the CDR3 is as TCRdb lists it.

Patients with uncontrolled infections, other autoimmune diseases, pregnancy or lactation were excluded. From germline, CDR1 is SNHLY and CDR2 FYNNEI. Inclusive of both ends, the CDR3 amounts to 10 amino acids. Template material for amplifying TCR beta CDR3 regions consisted of RNA transcripts. The TCR CDR3 was amplified in a first-round RT-PCR using the HTBI primer set. Each CDR3 protein is one row after TCRdb ran MiXCR on the multiplex PCR reads. The sample holds about 380,000 distinct CDR3 sequences, around 18% seen once. The receptor comes from a man between 18 and 35 years old with Graves' ophthalmopathy. Sequenced: blood. V usage is TRBV2 and J usage is TRBJ2-1; the table assigns TRBD1, which was not confirmed against the DNA. This CDR3 reads CASGTGPPSL.